The sample holds many counts of the clone carrying this TCR beta chain. What it recognizes is unknown. The CDR3 is 16 residues long. Trimming shortened V by 0 bases and J by 0 bases, and 10 bases separated the two germline ends. Per germline, CDR1 SGDLS and CDR2 YYNGEE. This sample was included in a study of CD8 T cells in ankylosing spondylitis. In TCRdb, the 5' RACE reads were re-called with MiXCR into one record per CDR3 protein. This table holds some 42,000 distinct CDR3 sequences, roughly 2.5% found once. Study observations and caveats: Reported data indicate significant enrichment of disease-linked clones within matched ankylosing spondylitis synovial fluid. A TCR beta motif of fewer than ten highly homologous variants seemed to mark ankylosing spondylitis blood. Disease-linked clones displayed a CD8+ phenotype and appeared relatively rarely in peripheral blood.

The chain joins TRBV9 to TRBJ1-3; D unclear. Sequencing was performed on blood, either unsorted or a sorted T cell fraction (not recorded which). The origin of this receptor is a male donor with ankylosing spondylitis or in good health (not recorded which). Here the CDR3 DNA reads TGTGCCAGCAGCGTAGCTCCGGCAAGCTCTGGAAACACCATATATTTT. Protein product: CASSVAPASSGNTIYF.